This entry lists 7 T cell receptor beta chains sequenced from one sample in a study of T cell responses to AZD1222 COVID-19 vaccine. Sequencing used immunoSEQ multiplex PCR; TCRdb keeps in-frame clones, though not all of them. The table includes tens of thousands of clones, about 91% detected once. This sample comprised peripheral blood, obtained 28 days after the second AZD1222 dose. These receptors were taken from an adult who received the AZD1222 COVID-19 vaccine.

The V call is TRBV20-1, the J call TRBJ1-2, with D maybe TRBD1 (5 bases). V lost 3 bases and J 4 bases, leaving 15 bases between the germline ends. CDR3 length equals 14 residues. Germline V gene sequence: CDR1 DFQATT, CDR2 SNEGSKA (reference sequence). As DNA, the CDR3 is TGCAGTGCTAGTTTTGGGGGTGCCCCCTATGGCTACACCTTC. Amino acids: CSASFGGAPYGYTF.

Notes on this clone: The sample holds other DNA sequences that translate to the same CDR3. The J gene is TRBJ2-5, the V gene TRBV5-1; D gene uncertain. This CDR3 contains 14 residues. The germline gives CDR1 SGHRS, CDR2 YFSETQ. V shed 1 base and J shed 1 base, with 8 bases lying between them. The CDR3 spells CASSLSTAQETQYF. The CDR3 DNA reads as TGCGCCAGCAGCTTGAGTACGGCCCAAGAGACCCAGTACTTC.

The V and J genes are TRBV28 and TRBJ2-7; tentatively, D is TRBD2 (5 bases). The CDR3 covers 15 residues. Germline V CDR1 and CDR2: MDHEN, SYDVKM. V dropped 0 bases and J dropped 3 bases, with 12 bases sitting between them. For the CDR3, the DNA is TGTGCCAGCAGTTTATGGGCTGGACTCAACTACGAGCAGTACTTC. Translating it yields CASSLWAGLNYEQYF.

The V and J genes are TRBV28 and TRBJ1-2, with 12 bases identical to TRBD1. The CDR3 is 16 residues long. With V trimmed by 2 bases and J by 8 bases, 9 bases remained unmatched. Germline V gives CDR1 MDHEN, CDR2 SYDVKM. In DNA form, the CDR3 reads TGTGCCAGCAGTTTAGTCGGGCCGGGACAGGGGGCCGGCTACACCTTC. It yields the protein CASSLVGPGQGAGYTF.

The V gene is TRBV6-2 or TRBV6-3, the J gene TRBJ2-7; D is undetermined. In germline, CDR1 is MNHEY, CDR2 SVGEGT. The CDR3 is 14 residues long. Trimming took off 2 bases at V and 3 bases at J, with 11 bases between the two ends. This CDR3 is CASSYSQYSYEQYF. CDR3 in DNA: TGTGCCAGCAGTTACAGTCAGTATAGCTACGAGCAGTACTTC.

This chain uses TRBV7-2 with TRBJ2-3; TRBD1 agrees at 12 bases. CDR1 and CDR2 (germline): SGHTA, FQGNSA. This CDR3 is 15 amino acids long. V was clipped by 5 bases and J by 4 bases; unmatched bases: 4. CDR3 nucleotide sequence: TGTGCCAGCAGCATCGGGACAGGGGGCCCAGATACGCAGTATTTT. This codes for CASSIGTGGPDTQYF.

The chain uses TRBV3-1 (or the pseudogene TRBV3-2) and TRBJ1-2; TRBD1 is a possible D gene (6 bases). This CDR3 is 13 amino acids long. V was cut by 8 bases and J by 0 bases, with 10 bases left in between. Germline lookup yields CDR1 LGHDT and CDR2 YNNKEL (reference sequence). CDR3 in DNA: TGTGCCAGCGGCGGGACATCTAACTATGGCTACACCTTC. This sequence encodes CASGGTSNYGYTF.